The 19 T cell receptor beta chains listed next were all sequenced from one sample in a study of technical replicates of blood from several donors. Sequencing used immunoSEQ multiplex PCR; TCRdb keeps in-frame clones, though not all of them. The table has 68,000 or so clones, roughly nine tenths seen once; the top ten hold approximately 0.39%. The specimen sequenced was T cells isolated from PBMCs. Every receptor here comes from a human donor in good health.

The V and J genes are TRBV6-5 and TRBJ2-2; 8 nucleotides line up with TRBD1. The CDR3 length is 13 residues. The V gene's germline CDR1 is MNHEY and CDR2 SVGAGI. Trimming took 10 bases from V and 1 from J; bases not matched to a gene: 2. The CDR3 reads CATDRGNTGELFF. The CDR3 bases are TGTGCCACCGACAGGGGGAACACCGGGGAGCTGTTTTTT.

DNA of the CDR3: TGCGCCAGCAGCTTGGGTACAGCCGAGCAGTACTTC. Its protein is CASSLGTAEQYF. This chain joins TRBV5-1 and TRBJ2-7; D unresolved. The CDR3 is 12 residues long. Trimming removed 0 bases at V and 6 bases at J, with 7 bases between. Germline V gives CDR1 SGHRS, CDR2 YFSETQ.

J is TRBJ2-5 and V is TRBV14; the D gene is possibly TRBD1 (6 bases). The CDR3 has 14 residues. V was clipped by 4 bases and J by 7 bases, with 16 bases between them. Germline V gene data show CDR1 as SGHDN and CDR2 as FVKESK. In DNA, the CDR3 is TGTGCCAGCAGCCTATCCACAGGGATGGGGACCCAGTACTTC. Its translation: CASSLSTGMGTQYF. The full variable domain, completed using reference TRBV14 and TRBJ2-5, is EAGVTQFPSHSVIEKGQTVTLRCDPISGHDNLYWYRRVMGKEIKFLLHFVKESKQDESGMPNNRFLAERTGGTYSTLKVQPAELEDSGVYFCASSLSTGMGTQYFGPGTRLLVL.

There are a few counts of this clone. The chain carries TRBV19 and TRBJ2-3; 7 bases fit TRBD2. CDR1 and CDR2 (germline): LNHDA, SQIVND (reference sequence). The CDR3 consists of 15 residues. The V and J ends lost 1 base and 0 bases, in that order; junction bases with no gene match: 1. DNA for the CDR3: TGTGCCAGTAGTATAGCAGCGGGGAGCACAGATACGCAGTATTTT. As protein: CASSIAAGSTDTQYF.

This chain links TRBV2 with TRBJ1-5; the D gene is possibly TRBD1 (5 bases). Germline V lookup: CDR1 SNHLY, CDR2 FYNNEI. The CDR3 has 14 residues. Trimming took 2 bases from V and 10 from J, leaving 15 bases between them. The CDR3 DNA reads TGTGCCAGCAGTGAACTTTGGGGCAATAGTCCCCAGCATTTT. This gives the protein CASSELWGNSPQHF.

The gene calls are TRBV6-8 and TRBJ1-1; 8 positions match TRBD1. V was clipped by 5 bases and J by 5 bases; unmatched bases: 1. This CDR3 is built from 12 residues. CDR1 and CDR2 from the germline V gene are MNHGY and SAAAGT. The CDR3 nucleotides read TGTGCCAGCAGTAGACAGGGGACTGAAGCTTTCTTT. Its translation: CASSRQGTEAFF.

V usage is TRBV6-6 and J usage is TRBJ2-7, with 7 positions matching TRBD2. The CDR3 runs 15 residues. J lost 3 bases, V lost 5 bases, and 10 bases had no gene match. The germline CDR1 and CDR2 sequences are MNHNY and SVGAGI (reference sequence). CDR3: CASSDIASGNYEQYF. CDR3 nucleotides: TGTGCCAGCAGTGATATAGCTAGCGGCAACTACGAGCAGTACTTC.

The chain links TRBV30 to TRBJ1-2, with D uncertain. Per germline, CDR1 GTSNPN and CDR2 SVGIG (reference sequence). V was shortened by 5 bases and J by 6 bases, with 16 bases between the two germline ends. The CDR3 is made up of 13 amino acids. CDR3 nucleotide sequence: TGTGCCTGGGTACCTCCAGGTGTGGATGGCTACACCTTC. This translates into CAWVPPGVDGYTF.

A few counts support this clone. The chain has TRBV4-3 and TRBJ1-5; D not resolved. The CDR3 loop spans 13 amino acids. V lost 3 bases and J 2 bases, leaving 5 bases between the germline ends. Germline values: CDR1 LGHNA, CDR2 YSLEER. This CDR3 is CASSQPGNQPQHF. In DNA, the CDR3 is TGCGCCAGCAGCCAGCCAGGCAATCAGCCCCAGCATTTT.

The rearrangement links TRBV28 to TRBJ2-7; 10 bases fit TRBD1. Germline-derived CDR1 and CDR2 are MDHEN and SYDVKM. The CDR3 has 15 amino acids. V shed 6 bases and J 3 bases; nucleotides not matched to a gene: 8. CDR3 nucleotide sequence: TGTGCCAGCAGCCGTCGGACAGGGGGTAACTACGAGCAGTACTTC. Its protein product is CASSRRTGGNYEQYF.

A single count supports this clone. This chain links TRBV6-5 with TRBJ1-5; no reliable D call. Trimming took 7 bases from V and 4 from J, leaving 11 bases between them. CDR3 length: 13 residues. Germline V gene sequence: CDR1 MNHEY, CDR2 SVGAGI. The CDR3 loop is CASTNSLNQPQHF. DNA for the CDR3: TGTGCCAGCACTAATTCCCTGAATCAGCCCCAGCATTTT.

This chain connects TRBV15 to TRBJ2-4; 7 bases are shared with TRBD2. V trimming: 0 bases; J trimming: 8 bases; junction bases outside the gene matches: 4. CDR3 size: 14 residues. Germline-derived CDR1 and CDR2 are LNHNV and YYDKDF (reference sequence). The CDR3 reads CATSRDGGGDIQYF. The CDR3 DNA reads TGTGCCACCAGCAGAGATGGGGGGGGAGACATTCAGTACTTC.

This clone came up a few times. J is TRBJ1-2 and V is TRBV5-1; 7 positions match TRBD1. The junction had 4 bases not matched to a gene; V was cut back by 3 bases and J by 2 bases. Germline-derived CDR1 and CDR2 are SGHRS and YFSETQ. This CDR3 has 14 amino acids. The CDR3 DNA reads as TGCGCCAGCAGCTCCGGGACAGCCAACTATGGCTACACCTTC. Protein: CASSSGTANYGYTF.

Written as DNA, the CDR3 is TGTGCCAGCAGTACAGGGACCAGATATAGCAATCAGCCCCAGCATTTT. Its translation is CASSTGTRYSNQPQHF. V and J are TRBV28 and TRBJ1-5, with D possibly matching TRBD1 (6 bases). This CDR3 comprises 16 residues. Germline CDR1 and CDR2: MDHEN and SYDVKM. The ends were cut back, 5 bases at V and 0 bases at J, with 14 bases in the middle.

V usage is TRBV10-3 and J usage is TRBJ2-1; 8 positions agree with TRBD2. Germline V gives CDR1 ENHRY, CDR2 SYGVKD. V dropped 5 bases and J dropped 2; count of bases not matched to a gene: 5. The CDR3 contains 15 residues. CDR3 in amino acids: CAISPTSGPYNEQFF. The DNA of the CDR3 is TGTGCCATCAGTCCAACTAGCGGACCCTACAATGAGCAGTTCTTC.

The chain carries TRBV19 and TRBJ1-4; D is uncertain. V was trimmed by 8 bases and J by 5 bases, leaving 12 bases between them. Germline values: CDR1 LNHDA, CDR2 SQIVND (reference sequence). CDR3 size: 13 residues. CDR3 in amino acids: CASEQPKNEKLFF. CDR3 bases: TGTGCCAGTGAACAGCCGAAGAATGAAAAACTGTTTTTT.

V gene TRBV2 combines with J gene TRBJ1-4, with TRBD1 matching over 9 bases. CDR1 is SNHLY, CDR2 FYNNEI, per germline. This CDR3 contains 15 residues. V shed 6 bases, J shed 5 bases, and the junction held 7 bases outside the gene matches. The CDR3 here is CASRHPGQGNEKLFF. The DNA of the CDR3 is TGTGCCAGCAGACACCCGGGACAGGGAAATGAAAAACTGTTTTTT. Supplemented by reference TRBV2 and TRBJ1-4, the full variable domain reads EPEVTQTPSHQVTQMGQEVILRCVPISNHLYFYWYRQILGQKVEFLVSFYNNEISEKSEIFDDQFSVERPDGSNFTLKIRSTKLEDSAMYFCASRHPGQGNEKLFFGSGTQLSVL.

This rearrangement joins TRBV2 to TRBJ2-3; D call uncertain. Germline values: CDR1 SNHLY, CDR2 FYNNEI. This CDR3 comprises 14 residues. V lost 5 bases, J lost 0 bases, and 9 bases lay in between. The CDR3 sequence: CASSPQRSTDTQYF. The CDR3 DNA is TGTGCCAGCAGTCCCCAGCGTAGCACAGATACGCAGTATTTT.

The rearrangement joins TRBV19 to TRBJ2-7, with a possible D match to TRBD2 (6 bases). V gave up 6 bases and J gave up 0 bases, with 12 bases separating them. The germline V gene encodes CDR1 LNHDA and CDR2 SQIVND (reference sequence). This CDR3 comprises 14 residues. The CDR3 protein is CASSAQTSSYEQYF. CDR3 nucleotides: TGTGCCAGTAGCGCACAGACTAGCTCCTACGAGCAGTACTTC.